This T cell receptor beta chain stems from a study of shared clonotypes between healthy human individuals. This clone was seen a single time. The antigen is unknown. Regarding the study as a whole: Several donors shared around 5% of their naive CD4 clonotypes.

Produced via immunoSEQ multiplex PCR; TCRdb's table is partial and in-frame only. The data contain 650,000 to 750,000 clones, 55% to 75% of them seen just once; the ten biggest clones take up approximately 1.8%. The germline V gene has CDR1 KGHSH and CDR2 LQKENI. This CDR3 is 17 amino acids long. V lost 0 bases and J lost 0; bases outside the gene matches: 4. This TCR came from a woman aged 25 to 39 in good health. The rearrangement uses TRBV18 and TRBJ2-7; the match to TRBD2 covers 11 bases. Sequencing was done on a sample of memory CD4+ T cells sorted from blood. Specified subset: CD45RA-negative fraction. The CDR3 DNA sequence: TGTGCCAGCTCACCACCGGGGACTAGCGGTGCCTCCTACGAGCAGTACTTC. It translates to CASSPPGTSGASYEQYF.